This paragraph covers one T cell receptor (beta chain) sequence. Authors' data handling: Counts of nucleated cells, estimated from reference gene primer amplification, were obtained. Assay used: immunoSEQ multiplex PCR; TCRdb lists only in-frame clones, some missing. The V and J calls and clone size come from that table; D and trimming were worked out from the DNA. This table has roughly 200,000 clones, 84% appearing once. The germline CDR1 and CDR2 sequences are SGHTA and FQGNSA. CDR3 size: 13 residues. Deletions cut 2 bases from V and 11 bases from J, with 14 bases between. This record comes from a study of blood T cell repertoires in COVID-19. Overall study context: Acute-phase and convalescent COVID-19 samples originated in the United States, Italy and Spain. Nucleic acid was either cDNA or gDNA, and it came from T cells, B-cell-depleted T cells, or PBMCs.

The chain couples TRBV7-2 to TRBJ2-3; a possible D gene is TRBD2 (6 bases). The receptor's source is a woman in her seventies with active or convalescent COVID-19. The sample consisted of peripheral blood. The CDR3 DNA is TGTGCCAGCAGCTTATCTCTTAGGCGGGGGCAGTATTTT. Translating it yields CASSLSLRRGQYF.